Below are 26 T cell receptor beta chains sequenced from a single sample in a study of blood T cells in healthy people across ages. The use of a sample-barcoded 5' primer and a J-beta primer mix characterized a second PCR of roughly 7 to 12 cycles. TCRdb used MiXCR to reprocess the 5' RACE reads, holding one entry per CDR3 protein. The top ten clones hold 9.4% of a sample with approximately 760,000 distinct CDR3 sequences, 20% to 25% of them seen once. This same sample was also part of a study on T cells of mothers and their children.

Sequencing used blood. The receptors derive from a boy younger than 18 in good health.

This clonotype was picked up a small number of times. The chain employs TRBV12-5 and TRBJ2-1; D unclear. The CDR3 runs to 13 residues. With 3 bases removed from V and 0 bases from J, the gap between germline ends came to 3 bases. CDR1 is LGHNT, CDR2 FRNRAP, per germline. CDR3 residues: CASGFYSYNEQFF. CDR3 coding DNA: TGTGCTAGTGGTTTCTACTCCTACAATGAGCAGTTCTTC.

This clonotype was counted only a few times. The chain employs TRBV7-9 and TRBJ2-7, with D hard to call. The germline V gene has CDR1 SEHNR and CDR2 FQNEAQ (reference sequence). Deletions cut 5 bases from V and 0 bases from J, with 8 bases between. The CDR3 spans 13 residues. DNA of the CDR3: TGTGCCAGCAGCCCTACTACCTCCTACGAGCAGTACTTC. Its protein is CASSPTTSYEQYF. Full variable domain (remainder filled in from reference TRBV7-9 and TRBJ2-7): DTGVSQNPRHKITKRGQNVTFRCDPISEHNRLYWYRQTLGQGPEFLTYFQNEAQLEKSRLLSDRFSAERPKGSFSTLEIQRTEQGDSAMYLCASSPTTSYEQYFGPGTRLTVT.

There are a few counts of this clonotype. The chain recombines TRBV6-1 with TRBJ2-7; no clear D. Trimming removed 3 bases at V and 4 bases at J, with 7 bases between. Germline-derived CDR1 and CDR2 are MNHNS and SASEGT. The CDR3 sequence is 12 residues long. CDR3 region: CASSDSGYEQYF. As DNA, the CDR3 is TGTGCCAGCAGTGACTCTGGGTACGAGCAGTACTTC.

The genes are TRBV24-1 and TRBJ2-5; 11 bases map to TRBD1. CDR3 size: 15 residues. The ends lost 6 bases at V and 5 bases at J; junction bases unmatched: 7. Looked up from germline, CDR1 is KGHDR and CDR2 is SFDVKD. DNA of the CDR3: TGTGCCACCAGTCCCAAGGACAGGGGGCGGGAGACCCAGTACTTC. It encodes CATSPKDRGRETQYF.

Only a few counts were recorded for this clonotype. V is TRBV28 and J is TRBJ2-7; 7 bases map to TRBD1. The length of the CDR3 is 14 residues. J gave up 3 bases and V 10 bases, and 12 bases lay outside the gene matches. Per the germline V gene, CDR1 is MDHEN and CDR2 is SYDVKM. The CDR3 bases are TGTGCCACCTACCCGGGACAGCCGATCTACGAGCAGTACTTC. Protein: CATYPGQPIYEQYF.

The J gene is TRBJ2-5, the V gene TRBV2; 11 positions agree with TRBD2. Germline loops: CDR1 SNHLY, CDR2 FYNNEI. This CDR3 spans 17 amino acids. After removal of 4 bases from V and 1 base from J, the junction contained 8 bases not matched to a gene. The CDR3 reads CASSVARLAGGQETQYF. Written as DNA, the CDR3 is TGTGCCAGCAGTGTGGCCCGGCTAGCGGGGGGCCAAGAGACCCAGTACTTC.

V usage is TRBV11-2 and J usage is TRBJ2-5; a possible D gene is TRBD2 (6 bases). CDR3 length: 16 residues. Between the trimmed V and J ends, which lost 2 bases and 4 bases, there was a span of 17 bases. Per germline, CDR1 SGHAT and CDR2 FQNNGV. The CDR3 sequence: CASSLPPGVRVETQYF. CDR3 bases: TGTGCCAGCAGCTTACCGCCGGGGGTTAGAGTAGAGACCCAGTACTTC.

This chain links TRBV2 with TRBJ2-3; D is unresolved. V was cut by 5 bases and J by 4 bases, with 7 bases left in between. Germline V gene lookup returns CDR1 SNHLY and CDR2 FYNNEI. The length of the CDR3 is 12 residues. The CDR3 coding sequence is TGTGCCAGCAGTAACAGTGCAGATACGCAGTATTTT. Translating gives CASSNSADTQYF.

This clonotype was counted only a few times. The gene calls are TRBV28 and TRBJ2-5; 8 positions match TRBD1. TRBJ2-7 explains the end of the DNA better; the J call may be wrong. Per the germline V gene, CDR1 is MDHEN and CDR2 is SYDVKM. The CDR3 is 15 residues long. CDR3 in DNA: TGTGCCAGCAGTTTGGTCCAGGGGGCGTTTTACGAGCAGTACTTC. Translated: CASSLVQGAFYEQYF.

This clonotype occurred a few times. The gene calls are TRBV29-1 and TRBJ2-7, with D tentatively TRBD1 (5 bases). V was clipped by 5 bases and J by 0 bases, with 11 bases between them. Germline V gene sequence: CDR1 SQVTM, CDR2 ANQGSEA. The CDR3 is 13 amino acids. This CDR3 reads CSVNDRDSYEQYF. The CDR3 DNA follows: TGCAGCGTTAACGACAGAGACTCCTACGAGCAGTACTTC.

This clonotype was picked up a small number of times. The chain recombines TRBV10-2 with TRBJ1-4; D is unclear. Germline CDR1 is WSHSY and CDR2 is SAAADI. V dropped 2 bases and J dropped 8 bases, with 9 bases sitting between them. CDR3 size: 13 residues. The CDR3 sequence: CASSEGYAEKLFF. The CDR3 DNA sequence: TGCGCCAGCAGTGAGGGTTATGCAGAAAAACTGTTTTTT.

The rearrangement uses TRBV5-1 and TRBJ2-3; either TRBD1 or TRBD2 may fit D (5 bases each). This CDR3 contains 15 residues. V was trimmed by 5 bases and J by 2 bases, leaving 15 bases between them. Germline V gene sequence: CDR1 SGHRS, CDR2 YFSETQ. CDR3 protein: CASSTWGSSTDTQYF. CDR3 coding DNA: TGCGCCAGCAGTACGTGGGGGAGCTCCACAGATACGCAGTATTTT.

The rearrangement joins TRBV5-1 to TRBJ2-5; the match to TRBD2 covers 7 bases. The better agreement between TRBJ2-7 and the DNA end casts doubt on the J call. The germline V gene has CDR1 SGHRS and CDR2 YFSETQ. CDR3 length: 13 residues. CDR3 loop: CASSRDYHYEQYF. The CDR3 bases are TGCGCCAGCAGCCGGGACTACCACTACGAGCAGTACTTC.

This clonotype has a handful of counts. The rearrangement uses TRBV29-1 and TRBJ2-5, with no clear D. The assigned J gene may be wrong: the sequence end matches TRBJ2-7 better. Germline V gene sequence: CDR1 SQVTM, CDR2 ANQGSEA. The CDR3 contains 12 residues. CDR3 amino acids: CSGSSDTYEQYF. DNA for the CDR3: TGCAGCGGCTCCTCTGACACCTACGAGCAGTACTTC.

This chain connects TRBV6-6 to TRBJ2-7; TRBD1 matches 11 bases. Germline lookup yields CDR1 MNHNY and CDR2 SVGAGI (reference sequence). The junction had 3 bases not matched to a gene; V was cut back by 8 bases and J by 3 bases. This CDR3 region has 13 residues. The CDR3 spells CASGQGAGYEQYF. DNA of the CDR3: TGTGCCAGCGGACAGGGGGCGGGCTACGAGCAGTACTTC.

The rearrangement joins TRBV9 to TRBJ2-3, with D unclear. The germline CDR1 and CDR2 sequences are SGDLS and YYNGEE. CDR3 length: 13 amino acids. The germline V and J ends were trimmed by 3 bases and 2 bases, with 7 bases remaining between them. CDR3 in DNA: TGTGCCAGCAGCGCCCGGAACACAGATACGCAGTATTTT. Amino acid sequence: CASSARNTDTQYF.

This clonotype was seen more than once but under ten times. The chain combines TRBV27 with TRBJ2-1; D is unclear. This CDR3 contains 14 residues. V was pared by 2 bases and J by 7 bases, with 12 bases between. In germline, CDR1 is MNHEY, CDR2 SMNVEV (reference sequence). For the CDR3, the DNA is TGTGCCAGCAGTTTAGGTAGTCTGTGGAATGAGCAGTTCTTC. Its protein is CASSLGSLWNEQFF.

V usage is TRBV4-3 and J usage is TRBJ2-3, with D tentatively TRBD2 (5 bases). CDR1 and CDR2 from the germline V gene are LGHNA and YSLEER. V shed 1 base and J shed 2 bases, with 13 bases lying between them. The CDR3 has 16 amino acids. CDR3 coding DNA: TGCGCCAGCAGCCAAGGAGGAACGGGGATCACAGATACGCAGTATTTT. Protein: CASSQGGTGITDTQYF.

The J gene is TRBJ1-3, the V gene TRBV6-6; no clear D. There are 14 residues in the CDR3. Germline-derived CDR1 and CDR2 are MNHNY and SVGAGI (reference sequence). Trimming left V 6 bases short and J 8 bases short, with 17 bases between. CDR3 protein: CASSPHVKLDTIYF. The CDR3 coding sequence is TGTGCCAGCAGCCCCCACGTCAAACTTGACACCATATATTTT.

This clonotype was seen a handful of times. The rearrangement links TRBV6-6 to TRBJ2-5; D is possibly TRBD2 (5 bases). Germline CDR1 is MNHNY and CDR2 is SVGAGI (reference sequence). The germline V and J ends were trimmed by 5 bases and 3 bases, with 16 bases remaining between them. The CDR3 spans 15 residues. The CDR3 loop reads CASSPSGLLEETQYF. CDR3 in DNA: TGTGCCAGCAGTCCGTCCGGACTTCTAGAAGAGACCCAGTACTTC.

The CDR3 protein is CASSPWGMGIQTYEQYF. The CDR3 DNA is TGTGCCAGCAGCCCGTGGGGCATGGGAATTCAAACCTACGAGCAGTACTTC. The chain employs TRBV3-1 and TRBJ2-7; D is possibly TRBD1 (5 bases). The length of the CDR3 is 17 residues. Germline loops: CDR1 LGHDT, CDR2 YNNKEL (reference sequence). V lost 4 bases and J 2 bases, leaving 21 bases between the germline ends.

This rearrangement joins TRBV9 to TRBJ2-1; 9 bases agree with TRBD2. J was trimmed by 4 bases and V by 3 bases; bases with no gene match: 5. The CDR3 is 15 residues long. Germline loops: CDR1 SGDLS, CDR2 YYNGEE. The CDR3 coding sequence is TGTGCCAGCAGCGGTAGCGGGAGCTTATACAATGAGCAGTTCTTC. This gives the protein CASSGSGSLYNEQFF.

This rearrangement joins TRBV14 to TRBJ1-3, with a tentative D call TRBD1 (5 bases). This CDR3 has 13 residues. CDR1 SGHDN and CDR2 FVKESK come from the germline V gene. V was cut by 6 bases and J by 4 bases, with 10 bases left in between. In nucleotides, the CDR3 is TGTGCCAGCAGAGGACAATTAGGAAACACCATATATTTT. Translating it yields CASRGQLGNTIYF.

This clonotype showed up just a few times. This chain connects TRBV7-2 to TRBJ1-5, with a possible D match to TRBD1 (5 bases). The CDR3 sequence is 18 residues long. CDR1 and CDR2 (germline): SGHTA, FQGNSA. Deletions cut 5 bases from V and 1 base from J, with 21 bases between. The CDR3 sequence: CASSLTGSGRYSNQPQHF. The CDR3, as DNA: TGTGCCAGCAGCCTAACGGGGTCAGGGCGGTACAGCAATCAGCCCCAGCATTTT.

The rearrangement links TRBV11-1 to TRBJ2-6, with 7 bases that match TRBD1. The CDR3 is made up of 14 amino acids. J was trimmed by 3 bases and V by 7 bases; bases with no gene match: 3. Germline CDR1 and CDR2: SGHAT and FQDESV (reference sequence). In DNA, the CDR3 is TGTGCCAGCAAGGGGGCACTTGGGGCCAACGTCCTGACTTTC. Residues: CASKGALGANVLTF.

This clonotype has at least ten counts. The rearrangement joins TRBV5-6 to TRBJ2-5; 7 nucleotides line up with TRBD2. This CDR3 is built from 15 residues. V shed 4 bases and J 5 bases; nucleotides not matched to a gene: 11. Germline V gene lookup returns CDR1 SGHDT and CDR2 YYEEEE. CDR3 sequence (DNA): TGTGCCAGCAGCCTCTATTCGGGAGGTGCGGAGACCCAGTACTTC. Translating gives CASSLYSGGAETQYF. Filled out from reference TRBV5-6 and TRBJ2-5, the complete variable domain reads DAGVTQSPTHLIKTRGQQVTLRCSPKSGHDTVSWYQQALGQGPQFIFQYYEEEERQRGNFPDRFSGHQFPNYSSELNVNALLLGDSALYLCASSLYSGGAETQYFGPGTRLLVL.